This T cell receptor (beta chain) comes out of a study of blood T cell repertoires in COVID-19. On the study more broadly: Sites in the United States, Italy and Spain provided acute and convalescent COVID-19 samples. T cells, B-cell-depleted T cells, or PBMCs supplied cDNA or gDNA.

CDR3 length: 16 residues. Germline assignment: CDR1 SGHAT and CDR2 FQNNGV. The V segment lost 0 bases and the J segment 4 bases; nucleotides outside the gene matches: 8. As handled by the study authors: Counts of nucleated cells, estimated from reference gene primer amplification, were obtained. Sequenced by immunoSEQ multiplex PCR; TCRdb stores in-frame clones only, minus some. V and J calls plus clone size are reproduced from that table; the DNA served to infer D and trimming. This sample has 250,000 to 350,000 clones, with approximately 91% found just once. The source material was peripheral blood. The TCR was taken from a man between 18 and 29 years old with active or convalescent COVID-19. The chain combines TRBV11-2 with TRBJ1-1, with 7 bases matching TRBD1. CDR3 in amino acids: CASSLDLFAGGTEAFF. In DNA, the CDR3 is TGTGCCAGCAGCTTAGATCTGTTTGCAGGGGGCACTGAAGCTTTCTTT.